This is a list of T cell receptor beta chains from one sample in a study of T cell repertoires in Merkel cell carcinoma. Only in-frame clones appear in the TCRdb table, and some are missing; sequencing was by immunoSEQ multiplex PCR. The table lists about 14,000 clones, 76% of them singletons. The sequenced sample was tumor tissue. These TCRs come from an adult with Merkel cell carcinoma. Both conserved end residues are part of each CDR3.

v_gene: TRBV19; j_gene: TRBJ2-7; CDR3aa: CASSPRLAPAYEQYF
v_gene: TRBV5-4; j_gene: TRBJ1-4; CDR3aa: CASSPQPLGGAGEKLFF
v_gene: TRBV19; j_gene: TRBJ1-5; CDR3aa: CASSIESGTKQPQHF
v_gene: TRBV7-8; j_gene: TRBJ2-7; CDR3aa: CASSRDGGGTAYEQYF
v_gene: TRBV5-8; j_gene: TRBJ2-3; CDR3aa: CASSPDTGTSTDTQYF
v_gene: TRBV6-6; j_gene: TRBJ1-4; CDR3aa: CASRRTGQPNEKLFF
v_gene: TRBV30; j_gene: TRBJ1-6; CDR3aa: CAWTGENNSPLHF
v_gene: TRBV2; j_gene: TRBJ1-4; CDR3aa: CASFTLGATNEKLFF
v_gene: TRBV10-3; j_gene: TRBJ1-5; CDR3aa: CAIRSGVGSPQHF
v_gene: TRBV9; j_gene: TRBJ2-1; CDR3aa: CASSSRDGGPKQFF
v_gene: TRBV7-8; j_gene: TRBJ2-3; CDR3aa: CASSLGGWRYTQYF
v_gene: TRBV3-1/TRBV3-2; j_gene: TRBJ2-1; CDR3aa: CASSQATSGSTDEQFF
v_gene: TRBV15; j_gene: TRBJ2-3; CDR3aa: CATSRDAVQGDTQYF
v_gene: TRBV25-1; j_gene: TRBJ1-5; CDR3aa: CASRGTGARQPQHF